The 14 T cell receptor beta chains reported below all come from one sample, sequenced in a study of blood T cell repertoires in COVID-19. Clones were read by immunoSEQ multiplex PCR, and TCRdb kept only the in-frame ones, dropping some. The sample consists of roughly 150,000 clones, about nine tenths of them appearing once. Sequencing input: peripheral blood. These receptors all come from a human donor in a cohort sampled during active COVID-19.

The chain recombines TRBV3-1 (or the pseudogene TRBV3-2) with TRBJ2-1; a possible D gene is TRBD1 (6 bases). The CDR3 sequence is 18 residues long. Trimming stripped 3 bases from V and 5 bases from J, with 23 bases between. Germline V CDR1 and CDR2: LGHDT, YNNKEL (reference sequence). CDR3 amino acids: CASSQGLGDTLQDNEQFF. The CDR3 DNA follows: TGTGCCAGCAGCCAGGGATTAGGGGACACTTTGCAGGACAATGAGCAGTTCTTC.

The gene calls are TRBV12-5 and TRBJ1-5; D possibly corresponds to TRBD1 (6 bases). The germline CDR1 and CDR2 sequences are LGHNT and FRNRAP. CDR3 length: 16 residues. Trimming cost V 0 bases and J 6 bases, with 15 bases left between them. The DNA for the CDR3 is TGTGCTAGTGGTTTGGTACTGAACAGGGTCGGTCAGCCCCAGCATTTT. This gives the protein CASGLVLNRVGQPQHF.

As DNA, the CDR3 is TGTGCCAGCAGTGAAGCTCCAGGTCTCTCTGGAAACACCATATATTTT. It is translated as CASSEAPGLSGNTIYF. The rearrangement uses TRBV2 and TRBJ1-3, with D unclear. The CDR3 has 16 amino acids. The V and J ends lost 0 bases and 0 bases respectively, with 9 bases between them. Germline V lookup: CDR1 SNHLY, CDR2 FYNNEI.

The V and J genes are TRBV6-5 and TRBJ2-7; possibly TRBD1 for D (6 bases). The CDR3 consists of 14 residues. Germline V gives CDR1 MNHEY, CDR2 SVGAGI. Trimming removed 0 bases from V and 2 bases from J, with 8 bases in between. CDR3 in DNA: TGTGCCAGCAGTTACTCCAACAGGGCCTACGAGCAGTACTTC. Protein product: CASSYSNRAYEQYF.

The rearrangement uses TRBV18 and TRBJ1-1; D is perhaps TRBD1 (5 bases). The CDR3 has 12 residues. Germline V gene sequence: CDR1 KGHSH, CDR2 LQKENI. The V end lost 2 bases, the J end lost 6 bases, and 7 bases lay between the germline ends. CDR3 DNA: TGTGCCAGCTCACCAAGGGGCGCTGAAGCTTTCTTT. Translating gives CASSPRGAEAFF.

This chain links TRBV7-6 with TRBJ2-4, with 9 bases lining up with TRBD2. Germline values: CDR1 SGHVS, CDR2 FNYEAQ. This CDR3 contains 13 residues. The trim removed 5 bases at V and 6 bases at J, leaving 2 bases unmatched. The CDR3 DNA is TGTGCCAGCAGCCCTAGCGGGGCAAACATTCAGTACTTC. As protein: CASSPSGANIQYF.

The rearrangement uses TRBV2 and TRBJ1-1; tentatively, D is TRBD1 (5 bases). Trimming stripped 3 bases from V and 5 bases from J, with 13 bases between. Looked up from germline, CDR1 is SNHLY and CDR2 is FYNNEI. The CDR3 spans 14 residues. The CDR3 reads CASSDPGRGTEAFF. In DNA, the CDR3 is TGTGCCAGCAGTGACCCAGGGAGGGGAACTGAAGCTTTCTTT. Full variable domain (outside the CDR3, taken from reference TRBV2 and TRBJ1-1): EPEVTQTPSHQVTQMGQEVILRCVPISNHLYFYWYRQILGQKVEFLVSFYNNEISEKSEIFDDQFSVERPDGSNFTLKIRSTKLEDSAMYFCASSDPGRGTEAFFGQGTRLTVV.

This clone was recorded only once. One end of the junction fails to match germline, which may point to a read error. The chain has TRBV27 and TRBJ2-2; TRBD2 might be the D (7 bases). Germline assignment: CDR1 MNHEY and CDR2 SMNVEV (reference sequence). This CDR3 spans 18 amino acids. CDR3 sequence (DNA): TGTGCCAGCAGCTTATGGGGGCGGGGGCAGTCCTACACCGGGGAGCTGTTTTTT. Protein sequence: CASSLWGRGQSYTGELFF.

V and J are TRBV6-6 and TRBJ1-3, with 7 bases lining up with TRBD1. Germline V gene data show CDR1 as MNHNY and CDR2 as SVGAGI (reference sequence). V trimming: 6 bases; J trimming: 6 bases; junction bases outside the gene matches: 11. CDR3 size: 15 residues. The CDR3 nucleotides are TGTGCCAGCAGACCCACGGGACAGCAGCTAAACACCATATATTTT. Translation gives CASRPTGQQLNTIYF.

Only one count was recorded for this clone. The rearrangement links TRBV5-4 to TRBJ1-1; a weak D match, TRBD1 (6 bases). This CDR3 contains 16 residues. The germline V gene has CDR1 SGHNT and CDR2 YYREEE (reference sequence). The V end lost 0 bases, the J end lost 0 bases, and 12 bases lay between the germline ends. The CDR3 loop is CASSLGQALLNTEAFF. The CDR3 region has the DNA TGTGCCAGCAGCTTGGGACAGGCCCTACTGAACACTGAAGCTTTCTTT.

The rearrangement uses TRBV5-6 and TRBJ2-1, with a tentative D call TRBD1 (5 bases). Trimming pared 2 bases from V and 3 bases from J, leaving 12 bases between. Germline loops: CDR1 SGHDT, CDR2 YYEEEE. The CDR3 is 15 amino acids. The CDR3 DNA sequence: TGTGCCAGCAGCTTTGACGGACACGGCTACAATGAGCAGTTCTTC. It specifies CASSFDGHGYNEQFF.

This chain joins TRBV9 and TRBJ1-2, with D hard to call. Germline V CDR1 and CDR2: SGDLS, YYNGEE. Trimming removed 3 bases from V and 4 bases from J, with 10 bases in between. The CDR3 contains 13 residues. The CDR3 loop reads CASSDWGGYGYTF. The CDR3 DNA reads TGTGCCAGCAGCGATTGGGGAGGCTATGGCTACACCTTC.

This clone was seen only a few times. The V gene is TRBV2, the J gene TRBJ1-4; D is possibly TRBD1 (5 bases). Germline V gene sequence: CDR1 SNHLY, CDR2 FYNNEI. The CDR3 contains 14 residues. The V and J ends lost 7 bases and 8 bases respectively, with 17 bases between them. For the CDR3, the DNA is TGTGCCAGCACCACGGGGCCCCGGGGGGAAAAACTGTTTTTT. Amino acid sequence: CASTTGPRGEKLFF.

The genes are TRBV19 and TRBJ1-1; 8 bases are a match to TRBD1. V lost 2 bases and J lost 1; bases outside the gene matches: 9. Germline lookup yields CDR1 LNHDA and CDR2 SQIVND (reference sequence). The CDR3 runs 17 residues. CDR3 sequence: CASSIRGGQGANTEAFF. DNA of the CDR3: TGTGCCAGTAGTATAAGAGGCGGGCAGGGGGCGAACACTGAAGCTTTCTTT.